This T cell receptor (beta chain) was obtained from a study of PD-1 blockade in classical Hodgkin lymphoma. Remarks on this clone: The junction and the germline gene differ at one end; a read error may be behind it.

This CDR3 comprises 14 residues. Germline CDR1 LNHDA, CDR2 SQIVND (reference sequence). Every patient experienced relapse after autologous stem cell transplantation, and brentuximab vedotin exposure varied. The protocol was immunoSEQ multiplex PCR, while the TCRdb copy is restricted to in-frame clones and leaves out a portion. The table includes under 30,000 clones, approximately 82% detected once. The TCR comes from a human donor with classical Hodgkin lymphoma. The sequenced sample was peripheral blood mononuclear cells (PBMCs), obtained before the second cycle of nivolumab. This rearrangement joins TRBV19 to TRBJ2-5, with 7 bases that match TRBD2. CDR3 coding DNA: TGTGCCAGTAGTCCTCCGGGGAGGGATCACCCCTCACACTTC. Translation: CASSPPGRDHPSHF.